This TCR beta chain was recorded in a study of blood T cell repertoires in COVID-19. On the study more broadly: There were acute and convalescent COVID-19 samples, and they came from the United States, Italy and Spain.

Repertoires were generated with immunoSEQ multiplex PCR, while TCRdb's copy carries only in-frame clones and drops some. In the table there are approximately 440,000 clones, roughly 88% of which are singletons. Enrollees, about 18 to 90 years old, lived in approximately 25 US areas. Assignment of participants to cohorts was predicated upon participant-reported clinical history. V shed 5 bases and J 3 bases; nucleotides not matched to a gene: 6. CDR3 length equals 16 residues. CDR1 and CDR2 (germline): SGDLS, YYNGEE. Sequenced: PBMCs or T cells enriched from blood (not recorded which). This TCR was sampled from a man between 18 and 29 years old who had recovered from COVID-19. V is TRBV9 and J is TRBJ2-5, with 14 bases lining up with TRBD2. The CDR3 is CASSVGTSGGEETQYF. The CDR3 DNA is TGTGCCAGCAGTGTCGGGACTAGCGGGGGTGAAGAGACCCAGTACTTC.